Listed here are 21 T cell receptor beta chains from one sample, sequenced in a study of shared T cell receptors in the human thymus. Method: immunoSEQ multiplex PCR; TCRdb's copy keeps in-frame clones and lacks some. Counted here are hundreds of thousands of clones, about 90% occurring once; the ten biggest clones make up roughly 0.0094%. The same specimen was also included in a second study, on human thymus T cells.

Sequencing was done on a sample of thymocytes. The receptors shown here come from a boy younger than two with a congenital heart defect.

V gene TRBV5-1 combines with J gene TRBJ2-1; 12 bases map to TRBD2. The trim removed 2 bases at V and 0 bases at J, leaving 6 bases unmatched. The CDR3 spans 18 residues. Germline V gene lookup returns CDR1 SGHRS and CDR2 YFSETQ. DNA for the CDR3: TGCGCCAGCAGCTTCGGACTAGCGGGACGCCTCTCCTACAATGAGCAGTTCTTC. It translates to CASSFGLAGRLSYNEQFF. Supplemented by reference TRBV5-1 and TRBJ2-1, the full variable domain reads KAGVTQTPRYLIKTRGQQVTLSCSPISGHRSVSWYQQTPGQGLQFLFEYFSETQRNKGNFPGRFSGRQFSNSRSEMNVSTLELGDSALYLCASSFGLAGRLSYNEQFFGPGTRLTVL.

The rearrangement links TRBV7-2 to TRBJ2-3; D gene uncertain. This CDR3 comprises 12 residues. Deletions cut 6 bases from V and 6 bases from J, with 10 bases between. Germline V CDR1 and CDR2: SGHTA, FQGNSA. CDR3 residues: CASRPRLDTQYF. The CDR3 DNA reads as TGTGCCAGCAGACCGCGGTTGGATACGCAGTATTTT.

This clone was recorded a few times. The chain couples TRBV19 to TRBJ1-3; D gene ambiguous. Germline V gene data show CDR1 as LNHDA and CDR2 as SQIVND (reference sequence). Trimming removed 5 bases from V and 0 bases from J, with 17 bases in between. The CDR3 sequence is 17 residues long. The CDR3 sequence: CASSPSVAAISGNTIYF. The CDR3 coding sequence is TGTGCCAGTAGTCCCTCCGTTGCGGCCATCTCTGGAAACACCATATATTTT.

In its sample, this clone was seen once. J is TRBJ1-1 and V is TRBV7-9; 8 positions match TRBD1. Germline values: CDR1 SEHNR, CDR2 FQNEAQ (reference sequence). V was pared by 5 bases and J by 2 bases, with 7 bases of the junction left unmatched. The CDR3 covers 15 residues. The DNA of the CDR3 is TGTGCCAGCAGCGCGCAGACAGGGGTAAACACTGAAGCTTTCTTT. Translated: CASSAQTGVNTEAFF.

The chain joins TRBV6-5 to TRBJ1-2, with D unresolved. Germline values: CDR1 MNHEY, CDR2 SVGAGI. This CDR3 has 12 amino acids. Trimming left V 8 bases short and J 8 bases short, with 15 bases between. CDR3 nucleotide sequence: TGTGCCAGCGAGGGCCCCTTCGTGGGCTACACCTTC. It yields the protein CASEGPFVGYTF.

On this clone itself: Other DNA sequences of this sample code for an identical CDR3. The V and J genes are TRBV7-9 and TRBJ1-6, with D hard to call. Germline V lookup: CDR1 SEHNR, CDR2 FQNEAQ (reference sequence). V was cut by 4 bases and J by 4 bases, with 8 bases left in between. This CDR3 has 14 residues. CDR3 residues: CASSSREYNSPLHF. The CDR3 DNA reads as TGTGCCAGCAGCTCAAGGGAGTATAATTCACCCCTCCACTTT. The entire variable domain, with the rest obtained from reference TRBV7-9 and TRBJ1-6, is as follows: DTGVSQNPRHKITKRGQNVTFRCDPISEHNRLYWYRQTLGQGPEFLTYFQNEAQLEKSRLLSDRFSAERPKGSFSTLEIQRTEQGDSAMYLCASSSREYNSPLHFGNGTRLTVT.

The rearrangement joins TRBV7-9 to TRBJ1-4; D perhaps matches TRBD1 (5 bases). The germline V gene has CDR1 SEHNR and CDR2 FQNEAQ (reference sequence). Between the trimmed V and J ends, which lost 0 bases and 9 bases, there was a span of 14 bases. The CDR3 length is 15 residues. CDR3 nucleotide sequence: TGTGCCAGCAGCTTAGCGGGATCTAACAGGCAAAAACTGTTTTTT. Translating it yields CASSLAGSNRQKLFF.

CDR3 protein: CASSIPPRQGAGGNQPQHF. CDR3 coding DNA: TGTGCCAGTAGTATACCCCCACGACAGGGGGCTGGGGGCAATCAGCCCCAGCATTTT. This chain uses TRBV19 with TRBJ1-5, with 10 bases fitting TRBD1. CDR1 is LNHDA, CDR2 SQIVND, per germline (reference sequence). The CDR3 totals 19 residues. With V trimmed by 2 bases and J by 2 bases, 12 bases remained unmatched.

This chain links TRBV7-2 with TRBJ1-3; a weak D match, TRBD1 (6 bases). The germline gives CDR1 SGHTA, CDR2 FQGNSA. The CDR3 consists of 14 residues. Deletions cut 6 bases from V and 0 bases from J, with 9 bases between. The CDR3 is CASRLDSSGNTIYF. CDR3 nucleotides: TGTGCCAGCAGGTTGGACAGCTCTGGAAACACCATATATTTT. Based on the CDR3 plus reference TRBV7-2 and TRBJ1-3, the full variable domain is GAGVSQSPSNKVTEKGKDVELRCDPISGHTALYWYRQSLGQGLEFLIYFQGNSAPDKSGLPSDRFSAERTGGSVSTLTIQRTQQEDSAVYLCASRLDSSGNTIYFGEGSWLTVV.

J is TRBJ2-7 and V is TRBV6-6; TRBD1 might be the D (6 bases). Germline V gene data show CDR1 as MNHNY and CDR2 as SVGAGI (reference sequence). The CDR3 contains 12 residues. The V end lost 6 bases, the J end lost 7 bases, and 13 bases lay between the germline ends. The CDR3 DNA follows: TGTGCCAGCAGGGAAAACAGGGCTGAGCAGTACTTC. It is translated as CASRENRAEQYF.

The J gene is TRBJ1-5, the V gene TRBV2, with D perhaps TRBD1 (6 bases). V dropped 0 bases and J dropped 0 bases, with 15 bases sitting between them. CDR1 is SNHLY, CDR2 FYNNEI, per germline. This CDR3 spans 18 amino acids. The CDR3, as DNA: TGTGCCAGCAGTGAAGCGCCTCGGACAGACTATAGCAATCAGCCCCAGCATTTT. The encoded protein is CASSEAPRTDYSNQPQHF.

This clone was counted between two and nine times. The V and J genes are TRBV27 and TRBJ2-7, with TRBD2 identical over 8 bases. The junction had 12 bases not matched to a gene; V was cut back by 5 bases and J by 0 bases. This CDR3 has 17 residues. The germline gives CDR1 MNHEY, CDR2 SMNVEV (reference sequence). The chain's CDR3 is CASSPPIGGGSSYEQYF. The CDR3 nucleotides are TGTGCCAGCAGTCCCCCCATCGGGGGGGGCAGCTCCTACGAGCAGTACTTC.

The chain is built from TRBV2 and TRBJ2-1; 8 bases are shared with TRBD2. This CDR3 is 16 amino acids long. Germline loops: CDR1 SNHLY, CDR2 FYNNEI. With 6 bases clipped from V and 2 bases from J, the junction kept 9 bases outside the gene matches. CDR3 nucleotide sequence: TGTGCCAGCAGGCTACGGACTAGCAACCCCTACAATGAGCAGTTCTTC. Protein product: CASRLRTSNPYNEQFF. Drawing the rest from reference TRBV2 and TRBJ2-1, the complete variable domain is EPEVTQTPSHQVTQMGQEVILRCVPISNHLYFYWYRQILGQKVEFLVSFYNNEISEKSEIFDDQFSVERPDGSNFTLKIRSTKLEDSAMYFCASRLRTSNPYNEQFFGPGTRLTVL.

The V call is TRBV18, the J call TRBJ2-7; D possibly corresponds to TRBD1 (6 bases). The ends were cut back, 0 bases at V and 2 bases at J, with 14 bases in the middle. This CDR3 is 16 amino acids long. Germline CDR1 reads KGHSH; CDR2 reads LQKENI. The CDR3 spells CASSPPNPQGTYEQYF. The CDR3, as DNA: TGTGCCAGCTCACCACCGAACCCTCAGGGGACCTACGAGCAGTACTTC.

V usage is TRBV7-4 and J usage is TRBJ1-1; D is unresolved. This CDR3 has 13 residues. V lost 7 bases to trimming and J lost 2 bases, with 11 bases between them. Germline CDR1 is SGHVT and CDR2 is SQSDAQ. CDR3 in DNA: TGTGCCAGCACCCCCGAGGGAAACACTGAAGCTTTCTTT. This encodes CASTPEGNTEAFF. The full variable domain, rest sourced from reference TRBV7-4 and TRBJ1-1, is GAGVSQSPRYKVAKRGRDVALRCDSISGHVTLYWYRQTLGQGSEVLTYSQSDAQRDKSGRPSGRFSAERPERSVSTLKIQRTEQGDSAVYLCASTPEGNTEAFFGQGTRLTVV.

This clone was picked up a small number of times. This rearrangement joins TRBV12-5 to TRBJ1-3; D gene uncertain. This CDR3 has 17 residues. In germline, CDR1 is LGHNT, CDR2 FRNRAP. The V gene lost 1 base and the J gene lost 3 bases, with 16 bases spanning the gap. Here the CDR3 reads CASGLALPQVDGNTIYF. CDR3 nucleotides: TGTGCTAGTGGTTTGGCTCTACCCCAGGTGGATGGAAACACCATATATTTT.

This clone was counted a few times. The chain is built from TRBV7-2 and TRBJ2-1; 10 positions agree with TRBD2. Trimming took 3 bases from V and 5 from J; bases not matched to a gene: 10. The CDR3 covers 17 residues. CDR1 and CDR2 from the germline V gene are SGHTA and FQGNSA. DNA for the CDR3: TGTGCCAGCAGCTTGGTTAGCGGGAGGTATCCAGACAATGAGCAGTTCTTC. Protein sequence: CASSLVSGRYPDNEQFF.

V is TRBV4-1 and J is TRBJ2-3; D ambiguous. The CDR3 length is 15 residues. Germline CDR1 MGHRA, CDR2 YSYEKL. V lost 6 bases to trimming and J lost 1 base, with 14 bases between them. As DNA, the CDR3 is TGCGCCAGCAGAATTTCCTCTTCTCGCACAGATACGCAGTATTTT. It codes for CASRISSSRTDTQYF.

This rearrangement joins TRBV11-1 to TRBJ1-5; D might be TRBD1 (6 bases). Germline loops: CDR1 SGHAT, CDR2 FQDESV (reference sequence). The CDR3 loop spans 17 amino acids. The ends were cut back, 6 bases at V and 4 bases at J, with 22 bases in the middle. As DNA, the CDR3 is TGTGCCAGCAGGCCCCGGGGGGGGGCGGTAAAAAATCAGCCCCAGCATTTT. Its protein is CASRPRGGAVKNQPQHF.

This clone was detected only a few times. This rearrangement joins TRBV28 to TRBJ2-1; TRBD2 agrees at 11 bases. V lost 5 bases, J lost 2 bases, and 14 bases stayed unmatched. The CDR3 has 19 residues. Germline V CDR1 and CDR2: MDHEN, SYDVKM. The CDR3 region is CASSPGSLAGGPTYNEQFF. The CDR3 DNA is TGTGCCAGCAGTCCAGGGAGCCTAGCGGGGGGCCCTACCTACAATGAGCAGTTCTTC.

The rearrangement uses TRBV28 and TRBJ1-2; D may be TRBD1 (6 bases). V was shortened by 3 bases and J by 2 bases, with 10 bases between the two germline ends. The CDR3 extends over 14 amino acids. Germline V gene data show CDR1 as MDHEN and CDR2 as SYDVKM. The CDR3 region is CASSFSGENYGYTF. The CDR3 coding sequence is TGTGCCAGCAGTTTTTCAGGGGAAAACTATGGCTACACCTTC.